One sample yielded the 21 T cell receptor beta chains listed below, sequenced in a study of blood T cell repertoires in COVID-19. Produced via immunoSEQ multiplex PCR; TCRdb's table is partial and in-frame only. The profile shows about 170,000 clones, around 89% of them singletons. Sequenced material: peripheral blood. All receptors come from a man in his fifties or sixties who had recovered from COVID-19.

This clone was seen once. This chain links TRBV5-3 with TRBJ2-2, with D perhaps TRBD1 (5 bases). TRBV5-3 is reported as an ORF; its role is uncertain. Trimming removed 4 bases at V and 3 bases at J, with 16 bases between. CDR3 length equals 16 residues. The CDR3 DNA follows: TGTGCCAGAAGCGCACAGGTTCCGCCCTACACCGGGGAGCTGTTTTTT. Its translation is CARSAQVPPYTGELFF.

V gene TRBV5-1 combines with J gene TRBJ2-7, with 7 nucleotides matching TRBD1. The germline V gene has CDR1 SGHRS and CDR2 YFSETQ. This CDR3 region has 14 residues. The V gene end was trimmed by 4 bases and the J gene end by 0 bases; junction bases not matched to a gene: 4. The DNA of the CDR3 is TGCGCCAGCAGCCACCGGGACAGCTCCTACGAGCAGTACTTC. Protein product: CASSHRDSSYEQYF.

The rearrangement joins TRBV18 to TRBJ1-5, with D perhaps TRBD1 (6 bases). The CDR3 runs to 20 residues. The V gene's germline CDR1 is KGHSH and CDR2 LQKENI. The ends were cut back, 5 bases at V and 2 bases at J, with 28 bases in the middle. The DNA for the CDR3 is TGTGCCAGCTCAACTTACCCCCCAACAGGGATGGTAAGCGGCAATCAGCCCCAGCATTTT. This encodes CASSTYPPTGMVSGNQPQHF.

This clone appeared a single time. The J gene is TRBJ2-6, the V gene TRBV27, with TRBD1 matching over 8 bases. The CDR3 loop spans 17 amino acids. CDR1 and CDR2 from the germline V gene are MNHEY and SMNVEV (reference sequence). V lost 7 bases to trimming and J lost 0 bases; unmatched junction nucleotides: 8. The chain's CDR3 is CASTFRTGTSGANVLTF. The CDR3 region has the DNA TGTGCCAGCACTTTTCGGACAGGGACCTCTGGGGCCAACGTCCTGACTTTC. Looking up the rest from reference TRBV27 and TRBJ2-6 gives the full variable domain: EAQVTQNPRYLITVTGKKLTVTCSQNMNHEYMSWYRQDPGLGLRQIYYSMNVEVTDKGDVPEGYKVSRKEKRNFPLILESPSPNQTSLYFCASTFRTGTSGANVLTFGAGSRLTVL.

The chain has TRBV5-4 and TRBJ2-1, with 13 bases fitting TRBD2. Germline V gene data show CDR1 as SGHNT and CDR2 as YYREEE (reference sequence). V lost 4 bases to trimming and J lost 6 bases; unmatched junction nucleotides: 10. This CDR3 has 17 residues. The chain's CDR3 is CASSPTSGGVLPNEQFF. The DNA for the CDR3 is TGTGCCAGCAGCCCCACTAGCGGGGGGGTATTACCCAATGAGCAGTTCTTC.

The chain combines TRBV21-1 with TRBJ2-7; the D call of TRBD1 is as the table states it, not checked on the DNA. TRBV21-1 is a pseudogene locus. This CDR3 is 19 amino acids long. CDR3 sequence reads: CASSKVAPTSGLRAYEQYF. In nucleotides, the CDR3 is TGTGCCAGCAGCAAAGTTGCCCCAACTTCAGGGCTTCGGGCCTACGAGCAGTACTTC.

This chain links TRBV5-1 with TRBJ2-5; 10 nucleotides align to TRBD1. The CDR3 sequence is 16 residues long. V shed 3 bases and J 5 bases; nucleotides not matched to a gene: 10. The germline gives CDR1 SGHRS, CDR2 YFSETQ. CDR3 sequence (DNA): TGCGCCAGCAGCTGGGATCCGGGGACAGGGGTGGAGACCCAGTACTTC. It codes for CASSWDPGTGVETQYF.

The rearrangement joins TRBV5-6 to TRBJ2-4; no firm D call. V was trimmed by 4 bases and J by 0 bases, leaving 8 bases between them. This CDR3 has 14 amino acids. The V gene's germline CDR1 is SGHDT and CDR2 YYEEEE. In DNA, the CDR3 is TGTGCCAGCAGCCCGCCCGGAGCCAAAAACATTCAGTACTTC. As protein: CASSPPGAKNIQYF.

J is TRBJ1-2 and V is TRBV2; 7 bases agree with TRBD1. The CDR3 covers 15 residues. CDR1 is SNHLY, CDR2 FYNNEI, per germline. Trimming took 4 bases from V and 3 from J; bases not matched to a gene: 8. CDR3 sequence: CASSGRGRGDYGYTF. For the CDR3, the DNA is TGTGCCAGCAGTGGCAGGGGCAGGGGGGACTATGGCTACACCTTC.

The V gene is TRBV5-6, the J gene TRBJ1-6; the match to TRBD1 covers 8 bases. There are 14 residues in the CDR3. Germline CDR1 reads SGHDT; CDR2 reads YYEEEE. The V segment lost 2 bases and the J segment 8 bases; nucleotides outside the gene matches: 3. CDR3 residues: CASSFGTGHSPLHF. CDR3 sequence (DNA): TGTGCCAGCAGCTTCGGGACAGGTCATTCACCCCTCCACTTT. The whole variable domain, filled in from reference TRBV5-6 and TRBJ1-6, reads DAGVTQSPTHLIKTRGQQVTLRCSPKSGHDTVSWYQQALGQGPQFIFQYYEEEERQRGNFPDRFSGHQFPNYSSELNVNALLLGDSALYLCASSFGTGHSPLHFGNGTRLTVT.

The V gene is TRBV7-2, the J gene TRBJ2-1; D possibly corresponds to TRBD1 (5 bases). Germline V lookup: CDR1 SGHTA, CDR2 FQGNSA. V shed 3 bases and J shed 8 bases, with 14 bases lying between them. This CDR3 contains 14 residues. CDR3 DNA: TGTGCCAGCAGCTTGAGTTCACAGGCGTATGAGCAGTTCTTC. This codes for CASSLSSQAYEQFF.

The chain is built from TRBV29-1 and TRBJ2-7, with D maybe TRBD1 (6 bases). There are 12 residues in the CDR3. Germline loops: CDR1 SQVTM, CDR2 ANQGSEA. Trimming removed 6 bases from V and 4 bases from J, with 13 bases in between. CDR3 coding DNA: TGCAGCGTCCTCGACAGGAAGTACGAGCAGTACTTC. Translating gives CSVLDRKYEQYF.

This chain connects TRBV27 to TRBJ2-1, with 15 positions matching TRBD2. Unmatched junction bases numbered 6, after V lost 5 bases and J lost 7 bases. Per germline, CDR1 MNHEY and CDR2 SMNVEV (reference sequence). This CDR3 comprises 16 residues. CDR3 amino acids: CASSHGTSGGRNEQFF. The CDR3, as DNA: TGTGCCAGCAGTCACGGGACTAGCGGGGGGAGGAATGAGCAGTTCTTC.

This sequence joins TRBV7-6 and TRBJ2-1; 9 nucleotides align to TRBD2. Germline CDR1 and CDR2: SGHVS and FNYEAQ. J gave up 2 bases and V 1 base, and 3 bases lay outside the gene matches. This CDR3 spans 16 amino acids. The CDR3 spells CASSLEGGGAYNEQFF. CDR3 nucleotides: TGTGCCAGCAGCTTAGAGGGCGGGGGGGCCTACAATGAGCAGTTCTTC.

The chain recombines TRBV15 with TRBJ2-7, with 14 positions matching TRBD2. Germline V gene sequence: CDR1 LNHNV, CDR2 YYDKDF (reference sequence). V dropped 0 bases and J dropped 5; count of bases not matched to a gene: 6. This CDR3 has 17 residues. DNA for the CDR3: TGTGCCACCAGCAGAGATTGGGGGACTAGCGGGGGAAACGAGCAGTACTTC. Protein sequence: CATSRDWGTSGGNEQYF.

The CDR3 DNA reads as TGTGCCAGCCGACCCACAAGGCCGGGCACTGAAGCTTTCTTT. Translated: CASRPTRPGTEAFF. V usage is TRBV19 and J usage is TRBJ1-1; D unresolved. The CDR3 spans 14 residues. V gave up 9 bases and J gave up 4 bases, with 18 bases separating them. Germline V gene sequence: CDR1 LNHDA, CDR2 SQIVND (reference sequence).

This clone was found once. This chain links TRBV6-5 with TRBJ2-3, with D tentatively TRBD1 (8 bases). The V end lost 7 bases, the J end lost 4 bases, and 15 bases lay between the germline ends. Germline CDR1 reads MNHEY; CDR2 reads SVGAGI. The length of the CDR3 is 14 residues. CDR3 DNA sequence: TGTGCCAGCACCCAACAGGGGGGGGCAGATACGCAGTATTTT. It encodes CASTQQGGADTQYF.

This rearrangement joins TRBV15 to TRBJ2-7; tentative D call: TRBD1 (5 bases). With 0 bases removed from V and 6 bases from J, the gap between germline ends came to 21 bases. Looked up from germline, CDR1 is LNHNV and CDR2 is YYDKDF (reference sequence). The CDR3 consists of 17 residues. The CDR3 DNA follows: TGTGCCACCAGCAGAGATCTTCCGTTGACAGTGTTAAGCGAGCAGTACTTC. It codes for CATSRDLPLTVLSEQYF.

The V call is TRBV19, the J call TRBJ2-5; TRBD2 might be the D (6 bases). The V gene's germline CDR1 is LNHDA and CDR2 SQIVND (reference sequence). This CDR3 contains 14 residues. Deletions cut 3 bases from V and 4 bases from J, with 12 bases between. The chain's CDR3 is CASSIRGNRETQYF. The CDR3 nucleotides read TGTGCCAGTAGTATTCGGGGGAATAGAGAGACCCAGTACTTC.

This chain connects TRBV25-1 to TRBJ1-1, with no clear D. The CDR3 has 13 amino acids. Germline CDR1 reads MGHDK; CDR2 reads SYGVNS. The V gene lost 3 bases and the J gene lost 2 bases, with 7 bases spanning the gap. CDR3 nucleotide sequence: TGTGCCAGCAGTGATCCGGTAAACACTGAAGCTTTCTTT. Translation gives CASSDPVNTEAFF.

The chain couples TRBV27 to TRBJ2-7, with 8 bases matching TRBD2. The trim removed 7 bases at V and 2 bases at J, leaving 7 bases unmatched. CDR1 MNHEY and CDR2 SMNVEV come from the germline V gene (reference sequence). The length of the CDR3 is 14 residues. CDR3 protein: CASTPGGGTYEQYF. The CDR3 DNA follows: TGTGCCAGCACTCCCGGGGGGGGGACCTACGAGCAGTACTTC.